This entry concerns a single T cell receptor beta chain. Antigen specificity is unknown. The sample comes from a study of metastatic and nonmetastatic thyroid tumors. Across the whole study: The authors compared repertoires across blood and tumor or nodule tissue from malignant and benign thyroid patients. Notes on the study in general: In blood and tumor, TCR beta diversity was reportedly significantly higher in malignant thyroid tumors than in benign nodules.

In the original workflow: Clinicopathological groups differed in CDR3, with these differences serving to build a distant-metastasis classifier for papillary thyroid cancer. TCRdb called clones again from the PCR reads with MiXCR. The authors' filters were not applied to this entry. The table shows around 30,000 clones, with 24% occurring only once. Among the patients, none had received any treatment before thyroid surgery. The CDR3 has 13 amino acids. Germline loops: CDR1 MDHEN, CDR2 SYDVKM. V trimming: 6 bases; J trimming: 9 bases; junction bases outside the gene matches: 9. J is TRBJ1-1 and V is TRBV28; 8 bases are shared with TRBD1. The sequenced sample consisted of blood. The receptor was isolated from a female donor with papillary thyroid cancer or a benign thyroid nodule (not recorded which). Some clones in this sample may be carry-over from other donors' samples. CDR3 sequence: CASSPGQGQKAFF. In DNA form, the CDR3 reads TGTGCCAGCAGCCCAGGACAGGGCCAGAAAGCTTTCTTT.